Listed below are T cell receptor beta chains from one sample, sequenced in a study of post-analysis software for immune sequencing data. TCRdb reprocessed the PCR reads with MiXCR, giving one entry per CDR3 protein. The repertoire holds 750,000 to 950,000 distinct CDR3 sequences, roughly 50% seen once, with approximately 4.5% in the top ten. The sample was blood. These TCRs come from a girl aged 5 to 17 with multiple sclerosis. Both conserved end residues are part of each CDR3.

TRBJ2-5 | TRBV5-6 | 14 | CASSPWGARETQYF
TRBJ2-1 | TRBV4-1 | 17 | CASSQSGGTSDYNEQFF
TRBJ2-7 | TRBV12-3/TRBV12-4 | 16 | CASSLGLVGGSYEQYF
TRBJ1-1 | TRBV7-9 | 12 | CASQPGQPNTFF
TRBJ2-7 | TRBV27 | 15 | CASSPHSSSGYEQYF
TRBJ2-1 | TRBV7-9 | 13 | CASSYDRVNEQFF
- | TRBV7-3 | 15 | CASSLTSGMVYEQYF
TRBJ2-3 | TRBV29-1 | 13 | CSVGGVTTDTQYF
TRBJ2-2 | TRBV12-5 | 14 | CASGLVGFPGELFF
- | TRBV6-5 | 17 | CASSSWGATDLFYEQYF
TRBJ1-2 | TRBV5-6 | 16 | CASSLFQGAGNYGYTF
TRBJ2-1 | TRBV20-1 | 17 | CSARGLAGGGRYNEQFF
TRBJ2-3 | TRBV20-1 | 17 | CSAHGQRMFRGTDTQYF
TRBJ1-1 | TRBV7-2 | 15 | CASSSLDRGMSEAFF
TRBJ1-5 | TRBV7-2 | 15 | CASSSAGTGIQPQHF
TRBJ1-1 | TRBV29-1 | 13 | CSVTRGRDTEAFF
TRBJ2-3 | TRBV6-2/TRBV6-3 | 14 | CASSDTETWDTQYF
TRBJ1-1 | TRBV7-9 | 12 | CASSFLDSEAFF
TRBJ1-1 | TRBV7-8 | 11 | CASSLGQGPFF
TRBJ2-3 | TRBV12-3/TRBV12-4 | 16 | CASSFWGGASTDTQYF
TRBJ1-2 | TRBV27 | 14 | CATSRQGPNYGYTF